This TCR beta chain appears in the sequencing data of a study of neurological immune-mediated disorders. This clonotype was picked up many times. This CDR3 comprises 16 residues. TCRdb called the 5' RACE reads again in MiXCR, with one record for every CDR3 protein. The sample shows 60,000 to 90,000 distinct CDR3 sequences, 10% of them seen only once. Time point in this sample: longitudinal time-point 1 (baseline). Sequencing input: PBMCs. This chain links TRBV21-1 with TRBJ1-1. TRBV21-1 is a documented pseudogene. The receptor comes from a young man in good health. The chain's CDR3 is CASSKLLVRWPREAFF. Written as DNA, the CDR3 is TGTGCCAGCAGCAAATTGCTCGTCCGTTGGCCCCGTGAAGCTTTCTTT.